This entry lists 30 T cell receptor beta chains sequenced from one sample in a study of neurological immune-mediated disorders. TCRdb processed the 5' RACE reads anew with MiXCR; each CDR3 protein has one entry. The sample has more than 35,000 distinct CDR3 sequences; under 6.5% are singletons. Material: CD4+ T cells from blood. The receptors were sampled from a middle-aged woman in good health.

This clonotype came up many times. V and J are TRBV5-1 and TRBJ2-6; D not certain. CDR1 is SGHRS, CDR2 YFSETQ, per germline. V lost 5 bases to trimming and J lost 0 bases, with 9 bases between them. The CDR3 totals 15 residues. The CDR3 DNA sequence: TGCGCCAGCAGGGAACTATCCTCTGGGGCCAACGTCCTGACTTTC. This gives the protein CASRELSSGANVLTF.

This clonotype has a count of ten or more. The chain joins TRBV5-1 to TRBJ1-2; D remains ambiguous. Germline V gives CDR1 SGHRS, CDR2 YFSETQ. The CDR3 runs to 13 residues. Between the trimmed V and J ends, which lost 1 base and 4 bases, there was a span of 8 bases. The CDR3 sequence is CASSLYFGYGYTF. In DNA, the CDR3 is TGCGCCAGCAGCTTGTATTTCGGCTATGGCTACACCTTC.

This clonotype was found many times. The J gene is TRBJ2-2, the V gene TRBV5-1; 9 bases align to TRBD2. The CDR3 has 16 amino acids. J gave up 1 base and V 1 base, and 2 bases lay outside the gene matches. From germline, CDR1 is SGHRS and CDR2 YFSETQ. CDR3 protein: CASSLQLAGNTGELFF. The DNA of the CDR3 is TGCGCCAGCAGCTTGCAACTAGCGGGGAACACCGGGGAGCTGTTTTTT.

This clonotype was counted at least ten times. For the CDR3, the DNA is TGTGCCAGCAGCCAACGGCTAGCGGTCACCGGGGAGCTGTTTTTT. Amino acid sequence: CASSQRLAVTGELFF. V and J are TRBV3-1 and TRBJ2-2; TRBD2 matches at 7 bases. In germline, CDR1 is LGHDT, CDR2 YNNKEL (reference sequence). The CDR3 is made up of 15 amino acids. V was clipped by 2 bases and J by 4 bases; unmatched bases: 4.

This clonotype showed up many times. The chain is built from TRBV6-1 and TRBJ1-5; D is unresolved. Between the trimmed V and J ends, which lost 2 bases and 4 bases, there was a span of 9 bases. CDR3 size: 14 residues. The V gene's germline CDR1 is MNHNS and CDR2 SASEGT. CDR3 sequence (DNA): TGTGCCAGCAGTGAACTTGGACGGAATCAGCCCCAGCATTTT. This codes for CASSELGRNQPQHF.

This clonotype was observed at least ten times. Here the CDR3 reads CASSLAPGPDNAPLNEQFF. CDR3 nucleotides: TGTGCCAGCAGCTTGGCGCCAGGGCCCGACAACGCACCTCTCAATGAGCAGTTCTTC. The rearrangement links TRBV7-2 to TRBJ2-1, with D perhaps matching TRBD1 (5 bases). The V gene's germline CDR1 is SGHTA and CDR2 FQGNSA. There are 19 residues in the CDR3. Trimming stripped 3 bases from V and 6 bases from J, with 27 bases between.

This clonotype has ten or more counts. V and J are TRBV28 and TRBJ2-1; TRBD1 matches 8 bases. V shed 4 bases and J 7 bases; nucleotides not matched to a gene: 12. The CDR3 covers 16 residues. The V gene's germline CDR1 is MDHEN and CDR2 SYDVKM. CDR3 DNA: TGTGCCAGCAGTTCCCCCGGAAGCCAGGGGGCTAATGAGCAGTTCTTC. Translation gives CASSSPGSQGANEQFF.

Many counts were recorded for this clonotype. CDR3 DNA: TGTGCCAGCAGCCCCAAGAGCACCGGGGAGCTGTTTTTT. The encoded protein is CASSPKSTGELFF. This chain joins TRBV7-2 and TRBJ2-2; D unclear. This CDR3 region has 13 residues. The germline V gene has CDR1 SGHTA and CDR2 FQGNSA. Trimming stripped 5 bases from V and 4 bases from J, with 8 bases between.

This clonotype occurred many times. V usage is TRBV7-3 and J usage is TRBJ1-3, with D hard to call. The germline CDR1 and CDR2 sequences are SGHTA and FQGTGA. The CDR3 sequence is 15 residues long. The V and J ends lost 2 bases and 8 bases respectively, with 16 bases between them. CDR3 sequence (DNA): TGTGCCAGCAGCTTAGTGAGGGCAGAACGGGACACCATATATTTT. Residues: CASSLVRAERDTIYF.

This clonotype was counted at least ten times. J is TRBJ2-7 and V is TRBV5-1; D is possibly TRBD1 or TRBD2 (5 bases each). The CDR3 runs 14 residues. V lost 3 bases, J lost 3 bases, and 13 bases lay in between. From germline, CDR1 is SGHRS and CDR2 YFSETQ. CDR3 sequence (DNA): TGCGCCAGCAGCTCTACCGGGGCTAACTACGAGCAGTACTTC. Its protein product is CASSSTGANYEQYF. Filled out from reference TRBV5-1 and TRBJ2-7, the complete variable domain reads KAGVTQTPRYLIKTRGQQVTLSCSPISGHRSVSWYQQTPGQGLQFLFEYFSETQRNKGNFPGRFSGRQFSNSRSEMNVSTLELGDSALYLCASSSTGANYEQYFGPGTRLTVT.

This clonotype was seen ten or more times. The chain is built from TRBV6-5 and TRBJ2-3; 8 bases line up with TRBD2. V dropped 7 bases and J dropped 4; count of bases not matched to a gene: 7. Germline V gene lookup returns CDR1 MNHEY and CDR2 SVGAGI. CDR3 length: 14 residues. The CDR3 here is CASTTGGVPDTQYF. The CDR3 bases are TGTGCCAGCACCACCGGGGGGGTACCAGATACGCAGTATTTT.

The chain recombines TRBV14 with TRBJ2-7; the match to TRBD1 covers 9 bases. CDR1 and CDR2 (germline): SGHDN, FVKESK. The ends lost 1 base at V and 6 bases at J; junction bases unmatched: 10. The CDR3 totals 16 residues. The CDR3, as DNA: TGTGCCAGCAGCCAAGTTAAGGGACAGGGAAAGTCCGAGCAGTACTTC. It is translated as CASSQVKGQGKSEQYF.

This clonotype was counted at least ten times. The chain combines TRBV5-1 with TRBJ2-7; TRBD1 is a possible D gene (6 bases). Germline values: CDR1 SGHRS, CDR2 YFSETQ. V was cut by 4 bases and J by 6 bases, with 20 bases left in between. There are 15 residues in the CDR3. DNA of the CDR3: TGCGCCAGCAGCAGTCGACCGCTTCCAGGGGTCGAGCAGTACTTC. This gives the protein CASSSRPLPGVEQYF.

The chain employs TRBV19 and TRBJ1-1, with a weak D call TRBD1 (6 bases). Per germline, CDR1 LNHDA and CDR2 SQIVND (reference sequence). The ends were cut back, 6 bases at V and 7 bases at J, with 15 bases in the middle. This CDR3 is 13 amino acids long. CDR3: CASRLDRTGEAFF. CDR3 nucleotides: TGTGCCAGTAGACTTGACAGGACCGGTGAAGCTTTCTTT. Full variable domain (outside the CDR3, taken from reference TRBV19 and TRBJ1-1): DGGITQSPKYLFRKEGQNVTLSCEQNLNHDAMYWYRQDPGQGLRLIYYSQIVNDFQKGDIAEGYSVSREKKESFPLTVTSAQKNPTAFYLCASRLDRTGEAFFGQGTRLTVV.

This clonotype was observed many times. The V and J genes are TRBV5-1 and TRBJ1-1, with unresolved D. The CDR3 runs to 14 residues. From germline, CDR1 is SGHRS and CDR2 YFSETQ. Trimming pared 4 bases from V and 5 bases from J, leaving 15 bases between. In nucleotides, the CDR3 is TGCGCCAGCAGCCGGGATGTGGGGAGGACTGAAGCTTTCTTT. It codes for CASSRDVGRTEAFF.

This clonotype was observed many times. This sequence joins TRBV29-1 and TRBJ2-2, with TRBD2 matching over 7 bases. The germline gives CDR1 SQVTM, CDR2 ANQGSEA. Losses at the gene ends were 7 bases for V and 2 bases for J; bases not matched to a gene: 4. The CDR3 sequence is 13 residues long. CDR3 DNA: TGCAGCGCCGGGACTACCAACACCGGGGAGCTGTTTTTT. It yields the protein CSAGTTNTGELFF.

This clonotype was seen many times. The rearrangement joins TRBV7-2 to TRBJ2-3; TRBD2 matches at 8 bases. There are 15 residues in the CDR3. Trimming cost V 4 bases and J 4 bases; bases outside gene matches: 7. Germline assignment: CDR1 SGHTA and CDR2 FQGNSA. In DNA form, the CDR3 reads TGTGCCAGCAGCTCATTAGCGGGAAAGGCAGATACGCAGTATTTT. Protein: CASSSLAGKADTQYF.

This clonotype has at least ten counts. This chain uses TRBV6-1 with TRBJ1-2, with D hard to call. The CDR3 extends over 13 amino acids. The ends were cut back, 0 bases at V and 5 bases at J, with 7 bases in the middle. CDR1 and CDR2 (germline): MNHNS, SASEGT. The CDR3 sequence is CASSEAGQYGYTF. CDR3 nucleotides: TGTGCCAGCAGTGAAGCAGGGCAGTATGGCTACACCTTC.

This clonotype was detected many times. This chain links TRBV20-1 with TRBJ2-2; the D is unclear. The CDR3 is 13 residues long. V lost 3 bases to trimming and J lost 1 base, with 6 bases between them. Per germline, CDR1 DFQATT and CDR2 SNEGSKA (reference sequence). This CDR3 reads CSASSVNTGELFF. CDR3 DNA: TGCAGTGCTAGTTCTGTGAACACCGGGGAGCTGTTTTTT.

The table lists this clonotype with many counts. The rearrangement uses TRBV3-1 and TRBJ2-2, with 14 bases lining up with TRBD2. CDR1 and CDR2 (germline): LGHDT, YNNKEL (reference sequence). Trimming took 0 bases from V and 4 from J; bases not matched to a gene: 4. This CDR3 is 18 amino acids long. The CDR3 sequence is CASSQEGLAGVGTGELFF. Here the CDR3 DNA reads TGTGCCAGCAGCCAAGAGGGACTAGCGGGAGTAGGCACCGGGGAGCTGTTTTTT.

This clonotype was seen at least ten times. The chain combines TRBV5-1 with TRBJ2-3, with 8 bases lining up with TRBD2. V was clipped by 4 bases and J by 4 bases; unmatched bases: 5. Germline-derived CDR1 and CDR2 are SGHRS and YFSETQ. The CDR3 is made up of 14 amino acids. CDR3 sequence reads: CASSPGLAPDTQYF. The CDR3 DNA follows: TGCGCCAGCAGCCCCGGACTAGCCCCAGATACGCAGTATTTT.

This clonotype was seen at least ten times. V and J are TRBV5-1 and TRBJ1-1; 9 nucleotides agree with TRBD1. The CDR3 sequence is 16 residues long. J lost 3 bases, V lost 3 bases, and 9 bases had no gene match. Germline lookup yields CDR1 SGHRS and CDR2 YFSETQ. The CDR3 DNA reads as TGCGCCAGCAGCTCCGTTCCGGGACAGGGCGACACTGAAGCTTTCTTT. It translates to CASSSVPGQGDTEAFF.

V and J are TRBV9 and TRBJ2-1; TRBD2 matches 8 bases. There are 17 residues in the CDR3. Losses at the gene ends were 6 bases for V and 6 bases for J; bases not matched to a gene: 17. Looked up from germline, CDR1 is SGDLS and CDR2 is YYNGEE. The CDR3 loop reads CASTGAGFSGDTNEQFF. The CDR3 coding sequence is TGTGCCAGCACCGGGGCGGGGTTTAGCGGGGACACCAATGAGCAGTTCTTC. Using reference TRBV9 and TRBJ2-1 for the parts outside the CDR3, the full variable domain is DSGVTQTPKHLITATGQRVTLRCSPRSGDLSVYWYQQSLDQGLQFLIQYYNGEERAKGNILERFSAQQFPDLHSELNLSSLELGDSALYFCASTGAGFSGDTNEQFFGPGTRLTVL.

This clonotype occurred many times. The chain recombines TRBV7-8 with TRBJ2-3, with TRBD1 as a possible D gene (6 bases). The CDR3 runs to 17 residues. V lost 3 bases, J lost 0 bases, and 16 bases lay in between. Germline CDR1 SGHVS, CDR2 FQNEAQ. CDR3 sequence (DNA): TGTGCCAGCAGCTTTTCCTCCGCCGGGACAAGCACAGATACGCAGTATTTT. It translates to CASSFSSAGTSTDTQYF.

This clonotype appeared many times. The gene calls are TRBV5-1 and TRBJ2-1; D gene ambiguous. This CDR3 comprises 14 residues. Germline V gene lookup returns CDR1 SGHRS and CDR2 YFSETQ. Between the trimmed V and J ends, which lost 4 bases and 5 bases, there was a span of 13 bases. The CDR3 DNA reads as TGCGCCAGCAGCCTGTCCCGCCTGGACAATGAGCAGTTCTTC. This gives the protein CASSLSRLDNEQFF.

This clonotype was picked up many times. This sequence joins TRBV6-2 or TRBV6-3 and TRBJ2-5; D possibly corresponds to TRBD1 (5 bases). Germline CDR1 and CDR2: MNHEY and SVGEGT. V shed 6 bases and J shed 1 base, with 12 bases lying between them. The CDR3 spans 14 residues. The CDR3 sequence is CASSRDRVQETQYF. As DNA, the CDR3 is TGTGCCAGCAGCCGTGACAGAGTCCAAGAGACCCAGTACTTC.

This clonotype was counted many times. The rearrangement links TRBV20-1 to TRBJ1-6; D is undetermined. The CDR3 runs 18 residues. In germline, CDR1 is DFQATT, CDR2 SNEGSKA (reference sequence). V lost 6 bases, J lost 0 bases, and 21 bases lay in between. This chain's CDR3 is CSAPEEARASSYNSPLHF. The CDR3 DNA sequence: TGCAGTGCCCCGGAGGAGGCCCGAGCTAGCTCCTATAATTCACCCCTCCACTTT.

The chain uses TRBV15 and TRBJ2-7; no firm D call. Germline loops: CDR1 LNHNV, CDR2 YYDKDF (reference sequence). This CDR3 comprises 16 residues. The V and J ends lost 3 bases and 0 bases respectively, with 15 bases between them. CDR3 amino acids: CATSREWRSSSYEQYF. For the CDR3, the DNA is TGTGCCACCAGCAGGGAGTGGCGTTCCAGCTCCTACGAGCAGTACTTC.

This clonotype was counted at least ten times. V and J are TRBV7-9 and TRBJ2-5, with 7 bases aligning to TRBD1. Germline V CDR1 and CDR2: SEHNR, FQNEAQ (reference sequence). The CDR3 extends over 14 amino acids. Germline trimming cut 5 bases from V and 3 bases from J; bases unmatched to any gene: 6. The CDR3 sequence is CASSLWDSKETQYF. In DNA, the CDR3 is TGTGCCAGCAGCCTCTGGGACAGCAAAGAGACCCAGTACTTC.

The table lists this clonotype with many counts. The chain has TRBV7-2 and TRBJ2-7; D uncertain. The CDR3 totals 12 residues. Per germline, CDR1 SGHTA and CDR2 FQGNSA. V lost 1 base, J lost 6 bases, and 7 bases lay in between. DNA for the CDR3: TGTGCCAGCAGCTTAGATGAGGCCGAGCAGTACTTC. As protein: CASSLDEAEQYF. Full variable domain (rest looked up from reference TRBV7-2 and TRBJ2-7): GAGVSQSPSNKVTEKGKDVELRCDPISGHTALYWYRQSLGQGLEFLIYFQGNSAPDKSGLPSDRFSAERTGGSVSTLTIQRTQQEDSAVYLCASSLDEAEQYFGPGTRLTVT.